What follows is one T cell receptor (beta chain) and its context. Its antigen is currently unknown. Measured with immunoSEQ multiplex PCR; TCRdb has only the in-frame clones, and not every one. Among some 90,000 clones listed, 92% were seen once. This specimen belongs to a study of OX40 agonist ivuxolimab in advanced cancers. Broader study findings: Averaging showed that CD8+ T cells had more expanded clones than CD4+ did. Low clonal expansion, among the lowest seen, marked partial responders at 0.1-3.0 mg/kg.

The CDR3 is made up of 14 amino acids. The J segment lost 6 bases and the V segment lost 7 bases, leaving 7 bases of the junction unmatched. CDR1 and CDR2 (germline): MNHEY, SMNVEV (reference sequence). The sequencing used CD4+ or CD8+ T cells sorted from blood, collected in a trial of the OX40 agonist ivuxolimab. The receptor was derived from an adult with an advanced solid tumor such as melanoma, head and neck, liver or kidney cancer. The V gene is TRBV27, the J gene TRBJ2-1; 9 nucleotides line up with TRBD1. The CDR3 here is CASTKGTGSNEQFF. The CDR3 DNA reads as TGTGCCAGCACCAAAGGGACAGGGAGCAATGAGCAGTTCTTC.